Sequencing of this T cell receptor beta chain was carried out in a study of spatial heterogeneity in lung cancer. This clonotype was counted ten times or more. TCRdb re-derived calls from the 5' RACE reads in MiXCR, one entry per CDR3 protein. Here the sample spans tens of thousands of distinct CDR3 sequences, about 4.9% being singletons. The CDR3 is 14 amino acids. V was cut by 0 bases and J by 4 bases, with 4 bases left in between. Germline lookup yields CDR1 SGHTA and CDR2 FQGNSA. As to time point: sample taken at primary tumor resection. Whole RNA obtained from tumor, nontumor lung or frozen PBMC underwent sequencing without sorting.

The V gene is TRBV7-2, the J gene TRBJ2-6; unclear D gene. This clonotype originated in a male donor with early-stage non-small cell lung cancer. Source: PBMCs, taken at surgery. In nucleotides, the CDR3 is TGTGCCAGCAGCTTAGCCGGAGGGGCCAACGTCCTGACTTTC. Its protein is CASSLAGGANVLTF.